These T cell receptor beta chains were read from a single sample in a study of beta chain features in type 1 diabetes. Data came from immunoSEQ multiplex PCR; TCRdb stores just in-frame clones and leaves some out. The sample contains 400,000 to 550,000 clones, over 10% of which appear only once. What was sequenced was naive CD4+ T cells from blood. These receptors were taken from a woman between 18 and 29 years old in good health. Both conserved end residues are part of each CDR3. A D gene is named only where the DNA matches it firmly. Where a row states a size, it is once, few, many or the class of an expanded clone; other rows omit it.

cdr3_aa | cdr3_nt | d_call | j_call | clone_size | v_call
CASSAPQGERPNYGYTF | TGTGCCAGCAGCGCCCCTCAGGGAGAGAGACCCAACTATGGCTACACCTTC | . | TRBJ1-2 | once | TRBV9
CASSQEQGSTEAFF | TGCGCCAGCAGCCAAGAGCAGGGGAGCACTGAAGCTTTCTTT | . | TRBJ1-1 | . | TRBV4-3
CASSTRTGYNEQFF | TGTGCCAGTAGTACTAGGACAGGGTACAATGAGCAGTTCTTC | TRBD1 | TRBJ2-1 | few | TRBV19
CAWSVGTSEAAQFF | TGTGCCTGGAGTGTAGGGACTAGCGAGGCTGCGCAGTTCTTC | TRBD2 | TRBJ2-1 | few | TRBV30
CASATGGAQPQHF | TGTGCCTCGGCTACAGGGGGAGCACAGCCCCAGCATTTT | TRBD1 | TRBJ1-5 | . | TRBV27
CASSLTGEGNSPLHF | TGTGCCAGCAGCTTAACAGGGGAAGGGAATTCACCCCTCCACTTT | TRBD1 | TRBJ1-6 | . | TRBV7-9
CATGGWNTEAFF | TGTGCCACCGGGGGGTGGAACACTGAAGCTTTCTTT | . | TRBJ1-1 | . | TRBV19
CASSPDRTNEKLFF | TGTGCCAGCAGCCCCGACAGGACTAATGAAAAACTGTTTTTT | . | TRBJ1-4 | . | TRBV7-2
CAPSDRKNTEAFF | TGTGCCCCCTCAGACCGGAAAAACACTGAAGCTTTCTTT | . | TRBJ1-1 | few | TRBV10-3
CASSLGLGYNEQFF | TGTGCCAGCAGCTTGGGACTGGGATACAATGAGCAGTTCTTC | . | TRBJ2-1 | few | TRBV7-2
CASSQQGSNTEAFF | TGTGCCAGCAGCCAACAGGGGTCGAACACTGAAGCTTTCTTT | TRBD1 | TRBJ1-1 | . | TRBV5-4
CASSPNRGVTEAFF | TGTGCCAGCAGCCCGAACAGGGGGGTGACTGAAGCTTTCTTT | TRBD1 | TRBJ1-1 | . | TRBV7-3
CASRGPLGGATYNEQFF | TGTGCCAGCAGGGGCCCACTCGGGGGGGCCACCTACAATGAGCAGTTCTTC | TRBD2 | TRBJ2-1 | . | TRBV28
CASVQAGSEQFF | TGTGCCAGCGTGCAAGCGGGAAGTGAGCAGTTCTTC | TRBD2 | TRBJ2-1 | few | TRBV2
CASSLRLAPDTQYF | TGTGCCAGCAGCTTACGGCTTGCACCAGATACGCAGTATTTT | . | TRBJ2-3 | many | TRBV7-9
CSVDRDTGETQYF | TGCAGCGTTGACCGGGACACAGGGGAGACCCAGTACTTC | . | TRBJ2-5 | few | TRBV29-1
CAWGLAGGTYEQFF | TGTGCCTGGGGACTAGCGGGAGGCACATATGAGCAGTTCTTC | TRBD2 | TRBJ2-1 | many | TRBV30
CASRQPGLTNTGELFF | TGCGCCAGCAGGCAACCGGGACTTACGAATACCGGGGAGCTGTTTTTT | . | TRBJ2-2 | few | TRBV4-1
CATLQGQEAFF | TGTGCCACTCTACAGGGGCAAGAAGCTTTCTTT | TRBD1 | TRBJ1-1 | . | TRBV15
CATSRLQGLYEQYF | TGTGCCACCAGCAGGCTCCAGGGCCTCTACGAGCAGTACTTC | . | TRBJ2-7 | . | TRBV15
CASSFSSSGVVLNEQFF | TGTGCCAGCAGCTTTAGCTCTAGCGGGGTTGTGTTGAATGAGCAGTTCTTC | TRBD2 | TRBJ2-1 | . | TRBV7-3
CASSAYNEQFF | TGTGCCAGCAGTGCCTACAATGAGCAGTTCTTC | . | TRBJ2-1 | few | TRBV28
CASSLQGEDTQYF | TGTGCCAGCAGCTTACAGGGGGAGGATACGCAGTATTTT | TRBD1 | TRBJ2-3 | few | TRBV5-4
CSANQGEKLFF | TGCAGTGCAAATCAGGGGGAAAAACTGTTTTTT | . | TRBJ1-4 | . | TRBV20-1
CASSLQGGDQETQYF | TGTGCCAGCAGCTTACAGGGTGGGGACCAAGAGACCCAGTACTTC | . | TRBJ2-5 | few | TRBV7-2
CAISESWDRDYNEQFF | TGTGCCATCAGTGAGTCGTGGGACAGGGACTACAATGAGCAGTTCTTC | TRBD1 | TRBJ2-1 | . | TRBV10-3
CASSLATGTGVNEQFF | TGTGCCAGCAGCTTAGCAACCGGGACAGGGGTCAATGAGCAGTTCTTC | TRBD1 | TRBJ2-1 | few | TRBV7-2
CASSLLDRENYGYTF | TGTGCCAGCAGCTTGCTGGACAGGGAGAACTATGGCTACACCTTC | TRBD1 | TRBJ1-2 | . | TRBV5-6
CASSLAGGPWETQYF | TGTGCCAGCAGTTTGGCGGGAGGGCCGTGGGAGACCCAGTACTTC | TRBD2 | TRBJ2-5 | few | TRBV6-6
CASSFGDRDDEKLFF | TGTGCCAGCAGCTTCGGGGACAGGGATGATGAAAAACTGTTTTTT | TRBD1 | TRBJ1-4 | . | TRBV13
CASSYLSRSYEQYF | TGTGCCAGCAGCTACCTCTCCCGGAGCTACGAGCAGTACTTC | . | TRBJ2-7 | . | TRBV6-5
CASSLEGLAQHF | TGTGCCAGCAGCTTAGAAGGGTTGGCCCAGCATTTT | . | TRBJ1-5 | . | TRBV7-2